This T cell receptor beta chain emerged from a study of lung T cells in sarcoidosis with Löfgren's syndrome. TCRdb ran MiXCR on the reads and lists one entry per CDR3 protein. Of approximately 3,200 distinct CDR3 sequences listed, less than 20% were seen once; the top ten hold more than 7%. This clonotype qualifies as medium-sized. Its antigen is as yet unknown. The CDR3 is made up of 13 amino acids. Germline V gene lookup returns CDR1 DFQATT and CDR2 SNEGSKA (reference sequence). Trimming removed 6 bases from V and 8 bases from J, with 19 bases in between. General study points: Shared TRAV12-1 and TRBV2 CDR3 motifs were reported across several patients.

The gene calls are TRBV20-1 and TRBJ1-2; no firm D call. The source is a human donor with sarcoidosis (Löfgren's syndrome or another form), or a control subject (not recorded which). The sample was CD4+ T cells from bronchoalveolar lavage. The DNA for the CDR3 is TGCAGTGCCTCTCTTAATACGGGTGGAGGCTACACCTTC. This codes for CSASLNTGGGYTF.